These T cell receptor beta chains were read from a single sample in a study of blood T cell repertoires in COVID-19. Sequencing used immunoSEQ multiplex PCR; TCRdb keeps in-frame clones, though not all of them. The sample includes more than 95,000 clones, roughly 74% of them seen just once. The sample was peripheral blood. The source of these receptors is an elderly man with COVID-19, enrolled during active disease. CDR3s include the opening cysteine and the closing phenylalanine or tryptophan. Each record gives: CDR3 DNA, CDR3 protein, V gene, clone size, J gene, D gene. D genes are given only for firm matches. Clone size is stated in some rows and not others, as once, few, many or a class when expanded.

cdr3_nt: TGTGCCAGCAGCCCGGACAGGGCTAATGAAAAACTGTTTTTT
cdr3_aa: CASSPDRANEKLFF
v_call: TRBV3-1/TRBV3-2
clone_size: few
j_call: TRBJ1-4
d_call: TRBD1

cdr3_nt: TGTGCCAGCAGCTACGGGAGCTACGAGCAGTACTTC
cdr3_aa: CASSYGSYEQYF
v_call: TRBV5-4
clone_size: NA
j_call: TRBJ2-7
d_call: NA

cdr3_nt: TGCGCCAGCAACCAGCGGCGGGACCAAGAGACCCAGTACTTC
cdr3_aa: CASNQRRDQETQYF
v_call: TRBV10-2
clone_size: NA
j_call: TRBJ2-5
d_call: NA

cdr3_nt: TGTGCCAGCAGCCAAGAGTCACCCCGGGGGGGTGAAAAACTGTTTTTT
cdr3_aa: CASSQESPRGGEKLFF
v_call: TRBV4-2
clone_size: NA
j_call: TRBJ1-4
d_call: NA

cdr3_nt: TGTGCCAGCAGCGGCCGGAGTGCCGGGGAGCTGTTTTTT
cdr3_aa: CASSGRSAGELFF
v_call: TRBV7-2
clone_size: NA
j_call: TRBJ2-2
d_call: NA

cdr3_nt: TGTGCCAGCAGCGCGGGTCCTAGCGGGAGGGCCGGCGGGGAGCTGTTTTTT
cdr3_aa: CASSAGPSGRAGGELFF
v_call: TRBV9
clone_size: NA
j_call: TRBJ2-2
d_call: TRBD2

cdr3_nt: TGTGCCTGGAGTGGGGGTCGGACAGGGGGCAATCAGCCCCAGCATTTT
cdr3_aa: CAWSGGRTGGNQPQHF
v_call: TRBV30
clone_size: NA
j_call: TRBJ1-5
d_call: TRBD1

cdr3_nt: TGTGCCAGCCTCCCTCACCCGGGACAGGGGTTCTACGAGCAGTACTTC
cdr3_aa: CASLPHPGQGFYEQYF
v_call: TRBV21-1
clone_size: NA
j_call: TRBJ2-7
d_call: NA

cdr3_nt: TGTGCCAGCAGCGTTACGGGAGGGAGCAATCAGCCCCAGCATTTT
cdr3_aa: CASSVTGGSNQPQHF
v_call: TRBV7-2
clone_size: NA
j_call: TRBJ1-5
d_call: NA

cdr3_nt: TGTGCCAGCTCACCTCAGGGACAGGGGGCTTTTCGCTATGGCTACACCTTC
cdr3_aa: CASSPQGQGAFRYGYTF
v_call: TRBV18
clone_size: NA
j_call: TRBJ1-2
d_call: TRBD1

cdr3_nt: TGTGCCAGCTCACCAGCGACAGGGAACACTGAAGCTTTCTTT
cdr3_aa: CASSPATGNTEAFF
v_call: TRBV18
clone_size: NA
j_call: TRBJ1-1
d_call: NA

cdr3_nt: TGCGCCAGCAGCCCCCTGGGGACAGGGGGGTACACTGAAGCTTTCTTT
cdr3_aa: CASSPLGTGGYTEAFF
v_call: TRBV5-1
clone_size: NA
j_call: TRBJ1-1
d_call: TRBD1

cdr3_nt: TGCGCCAGCAGCTCCGGACTAGCGTTGGGGGGTGAGCAGTTCTTC
cdr3_aa: CASSSGLALGGEQFF
v_call: TRBV5-1
clone_size: NA
j_call: TRBJ2-1
d_call: TRBD2

cdr3_nt: TGTGCCAGCAGCATCCTCCACTCTTTCGACAGGGTCGCTGGCTACACCTTC
cdr3_aa: CASSILHSFDRVAGYTF
v_call: TRBV21-1
clone_size: NA
j_call: TRBJ1-2
d_call: NA

cdr3_nt: TGTGCCAGCAGCCCAGGACTGATCAGTACAGATACGCAGTATTTT
cdr3_aa: CASSPGLISTDTQYF
v_call: TRBV5-6
clone_size: NA
j_call: TRBJ2-3
d_call: NA

cdr3_nt: TGTGCCAGCAGGGGGGACAATTCCTACGAGCAGTACTTC
cdr3_aa: CASRGDNSYEQYF
v_call: TRBV6-5
clone_size: NA
j_call: TRBJ2-7
d_call: NA

cdr3_nt: TGTGCCAGCAGTTATGCGTTGAAGACCCAGTACTTC
cdr3_aa: CASSYALKTQYF
v_call: TRBV28
clone_size: few
j_call: TRBJ2-5
d_call: NA

cdr3_nt: TGTGCCAGCAGCTTAGCTGTTCTAGCGGGGTATGGTAGTGAGCAGTTCTTC
cdr3_aa: CASSLAVLAGYGSEQFF
v_call: TRBV7-6
clone_size: NA
j_call: TRBJ2-1
d_call: TRBD2

cdr3_nt: TGTGCCAGCAGTTATTGGGGGACAGGGGACTCACCCCTCCACTTT
cdr3_aa: CASSYWGTGDSPLHF
v_call: TRBV6-5
clone_size: once
j_call: TRBJ1-6
d_call: TRBD1

cdr3_nt: TGTGCCAGCAGTTATTCGGGGAGGGGTTCAGATACGCAGTATTTT
cdr3_aa: CASSYSGRGSDTQYF
v_call: TRBV6-6
clone_size: NA
j_call: TRBJ2-3
d_call: TRBD2

cdr3_nt: TGCGCCAGCAGCCAAGGCTCGGCCAGAGGAATAGGAAAACTGTTTTTT
cdr3_aa: CASSQGSARGIGKLFF
v_call: TRBV4-1
clone_size: NA
j_call: TRBJ1-4
d_call: NA

cdr3_nt: TGTGCCAGCAGCCAAGATCAGGGGCAGGGATCACCCCTCCACTTT
cdr3_aa: CASSQDQGQGSPLHF
v_call: TRBV3-1/TRBV3-2
clone_size: few
j_call: TRBJ1-6
d_call: NA

cdr3_nt: TGTGCCAGCATGAGGACAGGACCACATGGGTACTTC
cdr3_aa: CASMRTGPHGYF
v_call: TRBV6-4
clone_size: NA
j_call: TRBJ2-7
d_call: TRBD1

cdr3_nt: TGTGCCAGCAGCTTAGGTCAGGGGGCGCGTCTAGTCTACGAGCAGTACTTC
cdr3_aa: CASSLGQGARLVYEQYF
v_call: TRBV7-6
clone_size: NA
j_call: TRBJ2-7
d_call: TRBD1

cdr3_nt: TGTGCCAGCATCGTACGCGGAGGTGGTAATGAGCAGTTCTTC
cdr3_aa: CASIVRGGGNEQFF
v_call: TRBV28
clone_size: once
j_call: TRBJ2-1
d_call: NA

cdr3_nt: TGTGCCAGCAGCCACAACAGGGACAATGAGCAGTTCTTC
cdr3_aa: CASSHNRDNEQFF
v_call: TRBV7-2
clone_size: once
j_call: TRBJ2-1
d_call: NA

cdr3_nt: TGTGCCTGGAAAATCCCCGGGACAGCAAATTCACCCCTCCACTTT
cdr3_aa: CAWKIPGTANSPLHF
v_call: TRBV30
clone_size: NA
j_call: TRBJ1-6
d_call: TRBD1

cdr3_nt: TGTGCCAGCAGTGATGAGGGACAGGGGGTAAATGAGCAGTTCTTC
cdr3_aa: CASSDEGQGVNEQFF
v_call: TRBV6-1
clone_size: NA
j_call: TRBJ2-1
d_call: TRBD1

cdr3_nt: TGTGCCAGCAGCGTAGCGGCGAACAAAAAAGATTTTAGCGGTCCCCAAGAGACCCAGTACTTC
cdr3_aa: CASSVAANKKDFSGPQETQYF
v_call: TRBV9
clone_size: NA
j_call: TRBJ2-5
d_call: NA

cdr3_nt: TGTGCCAGCAGTTTCCTCGTAGGGGCCGGGGAGCTGTTTTTT
cdr3_aa: CASSFLVGAGELFF
v_call: TRBV28
clone_size: NA
j_call: TRBJ2-2
d_call: NA

cdr3_nt: TGTGCCAGCAGCTTACGGGAGGTTAAGGTGTTTTTT
cdr3_aa: CASSLREVKVFF
v_call: TRBV7-3
clone_size: once
j_call: TRBJ2-2
d_call: TRBD2

cdr3_nt: TGTGCCAGCTCACCACCTTACGGACAGAAGACTAGCGGGGGCTACGAGCAGTACTTC
cdr3_aa: CASSPPYGQKTSGGYEQYF
v_call: TRBV18
clone_size: few
j_call: TRBJ2-7
d_call: TRBD2

cdr3_nt: TGTGCCAGCAGCGATAGCGGGGGGGGTTACAATGAGCAGTTCTTC
cdr3_aa: CASSDSGGGYNEQFF
v_call: TRBV9
clone_size: NA
j_call: TRBJ2-1
d_call: TRBD2

cdr3_nt: TGTGCCATCAGTGCCGCCGGGGGGCTTAGCAATCAGCCCCAGCATTTT
cdr3_aa: CAISAAGGLSNQPQHF
v_call: TRBV10-3
clone_size: NA
j_call: TRBJ1-5
d_call: NA

cdr3_nt: TGTGCCATCAGGACTAGCGGCAAAGAGACCCAGTACTTC
cdr3_aa: CAIRTSGKETQYF
v_call: TRBV3-1/TRBV3-2
clone_size: few
j_call: TRBJ2-5
d_call: TRBD2

cdr3_nt: TGTGCCAGCAGTTCGGCGGGTGACTCCGCCGCGGGGCTTCCGAACTTC
cdr3_aa: CASSSAGDSAAGLPNF
v_call: TRBV6-2/TRBV6-3
clone_size: NA
j_call: TRBJ2-7
d_call: NA

cdr3_nt: TGTGCCAGTAGTATATTAGGGCTAGCGGGAGGGACAAACACCGGGGAGCTGTTTTTT
cdr3_aa: CASSILGLAGGTNTGELFF
v_call: TRBV19
clone_size: NA
j_call: TRBJ2-2
d_call: TRBD2

cdr3_nt: TGTGCCAGCAGTGAGGGACTAGCGGTCCAAGAGACCCAGTACTTC
cdr3_aa: CASSEGLAVQETQYF
v_call: TRBV6-1
clone_size: many
j_call: TRBJ2-5
d_call: TRBD2

cdr3_nt: TGTGCCATCAGTGAGGGGACTAGCGGGAGGGCCTATTCAGATACGCAGTATTTT
cdr3_aa: CAISEGTSGRAYSDTQYF
v_call: TRBV10-3
clone_size: few
j_call: TRBJ2-3
d_call: TRBD2

cdr3_nt: TGTGCCAGCAGCTTAGGTTCCCGCCTAGGCACAGATACGCAGTATTTT
cdr3_aa: CASSLGSRLGTDTQYF
v_call: TRBV7-6
clone_size: few
j_call: TRBJ2-3
d_call: NA

cdr3_nt: TGTGCCAGCAGCCAAGGAGTGACAGTCAACACCGGGGAGCTGTTTTTT
cdr3_aa: CASSQGVTVNTGELFF
v_call: TRBV3-1/TRBV3-2
clone_size: NA
j_call: TRBJ2-2
d_call: NA

cdr3_nt: TGTGCCAGCAGTGAAGTAGGGGATGGCTACACCTTC
cdr3_aa: CASSEVGDGYTF
v_call: TRBV6-1
clone_size: NA
j_call: TRBJ1-2
d_call: NA

cdr3_nt: TGTGCCAGCAGTGAAGGGGTTGGCTATGGCTACACCTTC
cdr3_aa: CASSEGVGYGYTF
v_call: TRBV27
clone_size: NA
j_call: TRBJ1-2
d_call: NA

cdr3_nt: TGTGCCAGCAGTTTTTCCGGGACTAGCGGTTACAATGAGCAGTTCTTC
cdr3_aa: CASSFSGTSGYNEQFF
v_call: TRBV28
clone_size: NA
j_call: TRBJ2-1
d_call: TRBD2

cdr3_nt: TGTGCCAGCAGTTTACAGGGGAGCTCCTACGAGCAGTACTTC
cdr3_aa: CASSLQGSSYEQYF
v_call: TRBV5-4
clone_size: NA
j_call: TRBJ2-7
d_call: TRBD1

cdr3_nt: TGTGCCAGCAGCGTAGACAGGCTGAACACTGAAGCTTTCTTT
cdr3_aa: CASSVDRLNTEAFF
v_call: TRBV9
clone_size: NA
j_call: TRBJ1-1
d_call: NA

cdr3_nt: TGCGCCAGCAGCTTGGGTTCTAGCGGGAGTGGTGAGCAGTTCTTC
cdr3_aa: CASSLGSSGSGEQFF
v_call: TRBV5-1
clone_size: NA
j_call: TRBJ2-1
d_call: TRBD2

cdr3_nt: TGTGCCAGCAGCTTGGGACAGAGTGGAGCTGAAAAACTGTTTTTT
cdr3_aa: CASSLGQSGAEKLFF
v_call: TRBV5-8
clone_size: NA
j_call: TRBJ1-4
d_call: NA

cdr3_nt: TGTGCCAGCAATGGACAGGGGGTGGAGACCGGGGAGCTGTTTTTT
cdr3_aa: CASNGQGVETGELFF
v_call: TRBV2
clone_size: NA
j_call: TRBJ2-2
d_call: TRBD1

cdr3_nt: TGTGCCAGCAGTCCAGGGACAGGGGAACGCTCACCCCTCCACTTT
cdr3_aa: CASSPGTGERSPLHF
v_call: TRBV28
clone_size: NA
j_call: TRBJ1-6
d_call: TRBD1

cdr3_nt: TGTGCCACCAGTGATTTGACCGGAGCGGTGTTTTTT
cdr3_aa: CATSDLTGAVFF
v_call: TRBV24-1
clone_size: NA
j_call: TRBJ1-4
d_call: NA

cdr3_nt: TGCGCCAGCAGCCACCCGACAGGAGCTCCCCGGGAGACCCAGTACTTC
cdr3_aa: CASSHPTGAPRETQYF
v_call: TRBV4-1
clone_size: NA
j_call: TRBJ2-5
d_call: NA

cdr3_nt: TGTGCCAGCAGCGTAGGGGGACAGGGGAATCAGCCCCAGCATTTT
cdr3_aa: CASSVGGQGNQPQHF
v_call: TRBV9
clone_size: NA
j_call: TRBJ1-5
d_call: TRBD1

cdr3_nt: TGTGCCAGCAGGACGCAGGGGGCCGTCTATGGCTACACCTTC
cdr3_aa: CASRTQGAVYGYTF
v_call: TRBV6-5
clone_size: NA
j_call: TRBJ1-2
d_call: TRBD1

cdr3_nt: TGTGCCAGCAGGCCCACGGGGGGCAGCTCCTACAATGAGCAGTTCTTC
cdr3_aa: CASRPTGGSSYNEQFF
v_call: TRBV5-5
clone_size: NA
j_call: TRBJ2-1
d_call: NA

cdr3_nt: TGCGCCAGCAGCTTCTCGGGAACGGATGAAAAACTGTTTTTT
cdr3_aa: CASSFSGTDEKLFF
v_call: TRBV5-1
clone_size: NA
j_call: TRBJ1-4
d_call: NA

cdr3_nt: TGTGCCAGTAGTCCGCGACAGCAAGAGACGGAGCCCCAGCATTTT
cdr3_aa: CASSPRQQETEPQHF
v_call: TRBV19
clone_size: NA
j_call: TRBJ1-5
d_call: NA